A selection of T cell receptor beta chains follows, all from one sample in a study of T cells after yellow fever vaccination. TCRdb re-derived calls from the 5' RACE reads in MiXCR, one entry per CDR3 protein. The sample consists of some 340,000 distinct CDR3 sequences, around a tenth of them appearing once. The material was CD4+ T cells sorted from PBMCs, obtained 45 days after the yellow fever booster vaccination. Receptors originate from a young man who received the YFV17D yellow fever vaccine. CDR3s include the opening cysteine and the closing phenylalanine or tryptophan. A D gene is named only where the DNA matches it firmly. Rows give clone size only sometimes, using once, few, many, or a class for an expanded clone.

TRBV7-2	NA	12	TRBJ1-2	NA	CASSLVLYGYTF	TGTGCCAGCAGCTTAGTCCTGTATGGCTACACCTTC
TRBV4-2	NA	18	TRBJ2-2	once	CASSQDQARGANTGELFF	TGTGCCAGCAGCCAAGACCAGGCGCGGGGCGCGAACACCGGGGAGCTGTTTTTT
TRBV5-1	NA	15	TRBJ1-5	NA	CASSVQGLRNQPQHF	TGCGCCAGCAGCGTACAGGGTCTAAGGAATCAGCCCCAGCATTTT
TRBV18	NA	13	TRBJ1-2	few	CASSPGHNYGYTF	TGTGCCAGCTCACCAGGCCACAACTATGGCTACACCTTC
TRBV20-1	TRBD1	13	TRBJ2-5	few	CSAQTGGLLTQYF	TGCAGTGCCCAGACAGGGGGGTTATTGACCCAGTACTTC
TRBV5-6	TRBD1	17	TRBJ1-1	few	CASSLLRTGTMNTEAFF	TGTGCCAGCAGCTTGTTAAGGACAGGTACCATGAACACTGAAGCTTTCTTT
TRBV5-1	NA	16	TRBJ2-3	NA	CASSLEGGGITDTQYF	TGCGCCAGCAGCTTGGAGGGTGGCGGGATCACAGATACGCAGTATTTT
TRBV4-2	NA	15	TRBJ1-4	few	CASSTAGNSNEKLFF	TGTGCCAGCAGCACTGCAGGAAATTCTAATGAAAAACTGTTTTTT
TRBV7-2	NA	14	TRBJ1-1	NA	CASSFSGGSTEAFF	TGTGCCAGCAGCTTTTCGGGGGGGAGCACTGAAGCTTTCTTT
TRBV20-1	TRBD1	16	TRBJ1-5	many	CSASTGTGYLIQPQHF	TGCAGTGCTAGCACCGGGACAGGTTATCTTATTCAGCCCCAGCATTTT
TRBV7-6	NA	12	TRBJ1-1	few	CASSSPFGEAFF	TGTGCCAGCAGCTCTCCCTTTGGTGAAGCTTTCTTT
TRBV12-3/TRBV12-4	NA	14	TRBJ1-4	few	CASSLKGANEKLFF	TGTGCCAGCAGTTTGAAGGGGGCTAATGAAAAACTGTTTTTT
TRBV3-1	NA	16	TRBJ2-3	NA	CASSQWAKTKTDTQYF	TGTGCCAGCAGCCAATGGGCCAAGACAAAGACAGATACGCAGTATTTT
TRBV19	TRBD1	14	TRBJ2-5	NA	CASSNGQGKETQYF	TGTGCCAGTAGCAACGGACAGGGGAAAGAGACCCAGTACTTC
TRBV7-9	TRBD2	17	TRBJ2-3	few	CASSLIRGGADADTQYF	TGTGCCAGCAGCTTAATACGCGGGGGGGCCGATGCAGATACGCAGTATTTT
TRBV4-1	TRBD1	14	TRBJ1-2	few	CASSQVVRGDGYTF	TGCGCCAGCAGCCAAGTCGTCAGGGGGGATGGCTACACCTTC
TRBV20-1	NA	14	TRBJ2-7	NA	CSARDRTGNYEQYF	TGCAGTGCTAGAGACCGGACTGGGAACTACGAGCAGTACTTC
TRBV6-4	TRBD2	15	TRBJ2-3	few	CASSDGPAGADTQYF	TGTGCCAGCAGTGACGGTCCAGCGGGGGCGGATACGCAGTATTTT
TRBV20-1	NA	18	TRBJ2-2	few	CSARTASGAGEGTGELFF	TGCAGTGCTAGAACCGCGAGCGGGGCAGGGGAGGGCACCGGGGAGCTGTTTTTT
TRBV28	NA	15	TRBJ1-6	many	CASSGGRAYNSPLHF	TGTGCCAGCAGCGGAGGCCGGGCCTATAATTCACCCCTCCACTTT
TRBV25-1	TRBD1	16	TRBJ1-1	few	CASSDRPGTGPSEAFF	TGTGCCAGCAGTGACCGACCCGGGACAGGCCCCTCGGAGGCTTTCTTT
TRBV6-4	TRBD1	14	TRBJ2-1	NA	CASSRDSWDNEQFF	TGTGCCAGCAGCAGGGACAGTTGGGACAATGAGCAGTTCTTC
TRBV6-6	TRBD1	16	TRBJ2-2	NA	CASRPRQGGNTGELFF	TGTGCCAGCAGACCTAGACAGGGGGGAAACACCGGGGAGCTGTTTTTT
TRBV12-3/TRBV12-4	NA	18	TRBJ2-3	few	CASSFWSSATGRTDTQYF	TGTGCCAGCAGTTTTTGGTCGTCGGCGACTGGAAGGACAGATACGCAGTATTTT
TRBV5-5	NA	13	TRBJ2-7	few	CASGRGITYEQYF	TGTGCCAGCGGACGGGGGATTACCTACGAGCAGTACTTC
TRBV4-2	TRBD1	16	TRBJ1-5	many	CASSQGAQGGNQPQHF	TGTGCCAGCAGCCAAGGGGCACAGGGGGGCAATCAGCCCCAGCATTTT
TRBV12-3/TRBV12-4	TRBD1	12	TRBJ1-2	NA	CASSSHRGSYTF	TGTGCCAGCAGCTCCCACAGGGGTAGCTACACCTTC
TRBV5-5	NA	13	TRBJ2-2	few	CASSLVGEGELFF	TGTGCCAGCAGCTTGGTGGGGGAAGGGGAGCTGTTTTTT
TRBV10-3	TRBD2	17	TRBJ2-2	many	CAIKSLAGGPNTGELFF	TGTGCCATCAAGAGCCTAGCGGGGGGCCCAAACACCGGGGAGCTGTTTTTT
TRBV16	NA	15	TRBJ1-2	few	CASSPRDSLSYGYTF	TGTGCCAGCAGCCCTCGAGATTCTTTATCCTATGGCTACACCTTC
TRBV4-3	NA	14	TRBJ2-3	NA	CASSQGPGAGTQYF	TGCGCCAGCAGCCAAGGCCCAGGGGCAGGTACGCAGTATTTT
TRBV5-1	NA	17	TRBJ2-2	once	CASSLDPLNGRPGELFF	TGCGCCAGCAGCTTGGACCCCTTAAATGGGCGGCCCGGGGAGCTGTTTTTT
TRBV19	TRBD1	15	TRBJ1-1	NA	CASFMTGGAFTEAFF	TGTGCCAGCTTTATGACAGGGGGCGCGTTCACTGAAGCTTTCTTT
TRBV18	NA	16	TRBJ2-2	NA	CASSPPVGLNTGELFF	TGTGCCAGCTCACCACCGGTCGGGCTGAACACCGGGGAGCTGTTTTTT
TRBV2	TRBD1	14	TRBJ1-5	NA	CASNSFDRDQPQHF	TGTGCCAGCAATAGCTTCGACAGGGATCAGCCCCAGCATTTT
TRBV29-1	TRBD2	15	TRBJ2-5	few	CSVPGLAGGGETQYF	TGCAGCGTCCCCGGGCTAGCGGGGGGAGGAGAGACCCAGTACTTC
TRBV5-1	NA	15	TRBJ2-2	NA	CASSLSPVDTGELFF	TGCGCCAGCAGCTTAAGTCCGGTGGACACCGGGGAGCTGTTTTTT
TRBV21-1	NA	12	TRBJ2-3	few	CARKMGGGTQYF	TGTGCCAGGAAAATGGGCGGGGGAACGCAGTATTTT
TRBV20-1	NA	13	TRBJ2-3	once	CSARDPSTDTQYF	TGCAGTGCTAGAGATCCCAGCACAGATACGCAGTATTTT
TRBV11-2	TRBD1	15	TRBJ2-7	NA	CASSKAGTGSYEQYF	TGTGCCAGCAGCAAGGCCGGGACAGGGAGCTACGAGCAGTACTTC
TRBV20-1	NA	15	TRBJ1-1	few	CSARDHGRVDTEAFF	TGCAGTGCTAGAGACCACGGCAGGGTGGACACTGAAGCTTTCTTT
TRBV10-3	NA	13	TRBJ1-1	many	CAINHGRGTEAFF	TGTGCCATCAACCATGGTAGGGGGACTGAAGCTTTCTTT
TRBV6-2/TRBV6-3	NA	15	TRBJ2-7	NA	CASSPRGGETYEQYF	TGTGCCAGCAGTCCGCGAGGCGGGGAGACCTACGAGCAGTACTTC
TRBV5-1	TRBD1	16	TRBJ2-1	many	CASSQGQGVSYNEQFF	TGCGCCAGCAGCCAAGGACAGGGCGTAAGTTACAATGAGCAGTTCTTC
TRBV3-1	NA	14	TRBJ1-2	NA	CASYGRGLSDGYTF	TGTGCCAGCTACGGAAGGGGCCTAAGCGATGGCTACACCTTC
TRBV6-5	NA	16	TRBJ2-3	NA	CASSYTGHLYTDTQYF	TGTGCCAGCAGTTACACGGGACATCTCTACACAGATACGCAGTATTTT
TRBV7-9	TRBD1	14	TRBJ2-7	NA	CASSLLGQTVEQYF	TGTGCCAGCAGCTTATTGGGACAGACGGTCGAGCAGTACTTC